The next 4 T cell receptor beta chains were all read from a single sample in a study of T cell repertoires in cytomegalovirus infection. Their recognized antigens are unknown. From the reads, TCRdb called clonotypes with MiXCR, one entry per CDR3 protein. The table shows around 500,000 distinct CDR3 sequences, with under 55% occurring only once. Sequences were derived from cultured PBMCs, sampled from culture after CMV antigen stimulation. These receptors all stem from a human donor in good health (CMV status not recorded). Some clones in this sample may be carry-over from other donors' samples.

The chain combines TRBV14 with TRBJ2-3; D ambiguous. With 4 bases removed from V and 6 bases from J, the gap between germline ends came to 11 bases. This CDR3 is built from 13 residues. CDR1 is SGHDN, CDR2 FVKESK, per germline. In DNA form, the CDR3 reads TGTGCCAGCAGCCTCGGACCTGAGGATACGCAGTATTTT. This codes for CASSLGPEDTQYF.

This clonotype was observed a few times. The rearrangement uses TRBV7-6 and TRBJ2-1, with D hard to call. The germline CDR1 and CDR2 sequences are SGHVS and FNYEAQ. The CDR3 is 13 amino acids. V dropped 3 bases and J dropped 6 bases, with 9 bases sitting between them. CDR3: CASSFGPPNEQFF. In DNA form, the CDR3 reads TGTGCCAGCAGCTTTGGACCGCCCAATGAGCAGTTCTTC.

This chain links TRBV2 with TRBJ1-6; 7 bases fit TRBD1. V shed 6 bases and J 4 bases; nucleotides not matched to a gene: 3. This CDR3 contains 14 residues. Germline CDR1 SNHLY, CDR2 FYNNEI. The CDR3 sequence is CASSDRAYNSPLHF. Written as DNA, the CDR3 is TGTGCCAGCAGCGACAGGGCTTATAATTCACCCCTCCACTTT.

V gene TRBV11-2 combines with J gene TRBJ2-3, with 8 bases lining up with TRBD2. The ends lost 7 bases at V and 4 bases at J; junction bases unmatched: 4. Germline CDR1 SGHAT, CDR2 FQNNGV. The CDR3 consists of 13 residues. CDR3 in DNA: TGTGCCAGCAACCCGGGAGGGGCAGATACGCAGTATTTT. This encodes CASNPGGADTQYF.